A selection of T cell receptor beta chains follows, all from one sample in a study of blood T cell repertoires in COVID-19. The table came from immunoSEQ multiplex PCR; TCRdb's copy has only in-frame clones and leaves some out. This table holds some 9,000 clones, approximately 83% found once. The material sequenced was peripheral blood. The receptors were sampled from a human donor in a cohort sampled during active COVID-19. CDR3s include the opening cysteine and the closing phenylalanine or tryptophan. A D gene is named only where the DNA matches it firmly. Part of the rows lack a size; the others show once, few, many or a class for expanded clones.

J gene,V gene,D gene,clone size,CDR3 protein,CDR3 DNA
TRBJ2-1,TRBV12-5,NA,NA,CASGLPPGPGDYNEQFF,TGTGCTAGTGGTTTGCCACCCGGCCCAGGGGATTACAATGAGCAGTTCTTC
TRBJ2-7,TRBV5-1,TRBD1,NA,CASSLGHRGGAYEQYF,TGCGCCAGCAGCTTGGGCCACAGGGGTGGGGCCTACGAGCAGTACTTC
TRBJ1-5,TRBV19,NA,NA,CASSSQGFGQPQHF,TGTGCCAGTAGTTCCCAGGGGTTCGGTCAGCCCCAGCATTTT
TRBJ2-1,TRBV5-1,TRBD1,NA,CASSTGDRGRNEQFF,TGCGCCAGCTCTACAGGGGACAGGGGGCGAAATGAGCAGTTCTTC
TRBJ1-5,TRBV6-5,NA,NA,CASSYSGGGGQPQHF,TGTGCCAGCAGTTACTCAGGGGGTGGTGGACAGCCCCAGCATTTT
TRBJ2-2,TRBV5-1,NA,NA,CASSLPTGTGELFF,TGCGCCAGCAGCTTGCCTACAGGGACCGGGGAGCTGTTTTTT
TRBJ2-1,TRBV6-5,TRBD2,NA,CASSYDGGNSYNEQFF,TGTGCCAGCAGTTACGACGGGGGGAACTCCTACAATGAGCAGTTCTTC
TRBJ2-1,TRBV11-2,NA,NA,CASRARGNEQFF,TGTGCCAGCAGAGCCAGGGGCAATGAGCAGTTCTTC
TRBJ2-1,TRBV10-1,TRBD2,NA,CASSGLAGVYAFNEQFF,TGCGCCAGCAGTGGACTAGCGGGAGTGTACGCCTTCAATGAGCAGTTCTTC
TRBJ2-7,TRBV4-3,NA,once,CASSQDRPTVEQYF,TGCGCCAGCAGCCAAGACCGACCGACAGTTGAGCAGTACTTC
TRBJ2-3,TRBV11-2,NA,once,CASSLGTKDTQYF,TGTGCCAGCAGCTTAGGGACAAAAGATACGCAGTATTTT
TRBJ2-2,TRBV19,NA,medium-sized,CASNWGPPGTGELFF,TGTGCCAGTAACTGGGGGCCGCCGGGCACCGGGGAGCTGTTTTTT
TRBJ1-5,TRBV6-2/TRBV6-3,TRBD1,NA,CASSPDREVQPQHF,TGTGCCAGCAGTCCAGACAGGGAAGTTCAGCCCCAGCATTTT
TRBJ1-5,TRBV6-5,NA,NA,CASRQDSTTFQPQHF,TGTGCCAGCAGACAGGACAGCACTACCTTCCAGCCCCAGCATTTT
TRBJ2-7,TRBV4-3,TRBD2,NA,CASSHRLAGGVGEQYF,TGCGCCAGCAGCCATCGCCTAGCGGGAGGCGTTGGGGAGCAGTACTTC
TRBJ2-2,TRBV7-8,TRBD2,NA,CASSFLGLGDTGELFF,TGTGCCAGCAGTTTCCTCGGACTAGGCGACACCGGGGAGCTGTTTTTT
TRBJ2-1,TRBV7-9,TRBD2,NA,CASSLIGRDDEQFF,TGTGCCAGCAGCTTAATCGGGAGGGATGATGAGCAGTTCTTC
TRBJ2-1,TRBV3-1/TRBV3-2,TRBD2,NA,CASTLAGGSYNEQFF,TGTGCCAGCACGTTAGCGGGAGGCTCCTACAATGAGCAGTTCTTC
TRBJ2-1,TRBV5-1,TRBD1,once,CASSYETGVYNEQFF,TGCGCCAGCAGCTATGAGACAGGGGTCTACAATGAGCAGTTCTTC
TRBJ2-7,TRBV5-1,TRBD2,NA,CASSLLAPDEQYF,TGCGCCAGCAGCTTACTAGCGCCCGACGAGCAGTACTTC
TRBJ1-1,TRBV5-6,TRBD1,NA,CASSFLKGAYVEAFF,TGTGCCAGCAGCTTTCTGAAGGGGGCGTATGTTGAAGCTTTCTTT
TRBJ1-2,TRBV15,NA,once,CATSEGRQSYGYTF,TGTGCCACCAGTGAGGGTCGGCAGAGCTATGGCTACACCTTC
TRBJ2-2,TRBV2,TRBD1,NA,CASSAQGQGANGELFF,TGTGCCAGCAGTGCCCAGGGACAGGGGGCGAACGGGGAGCTGTTTTTT
TRBJ2-7,TRBV28,NA,NA,CASSSLAGEQYF,TGTGCCAGCAGTTCCCTTGCAGGGGAGCAGTACTTC
TRBJ2-1,TRBV2,NA,NA,CASSLKSPGLSYNEQFF,TGTGCCAGCAGTCTTAAGAGTCCGGGATTATCCTACAATGAGCAGTTCTTC
TRBJ2-3,TRBV7-6,NA,NA,CASSLLWELGGTDTQYF,TGTGCCAGCAGCCTGCTTTGGGAGCTGGGGGGTACAGATACGCAGTATTTT
TRBJ2-7,TRBV5-6,NA,NA,CASSFGLYEQYF,TGTGCCAGCAGCTTTGGACTGTACGAGCAGTACTTC
TRBJ2-1,TRBV5-6,TRBD1,NA,CASSGQGDYNEQFF,TGTGCCAGCAGCGGACAGGGGGATTACAATGAGCAGTTCTTC
TRBJ1-4,TRBV7-8,NA,NA,CASSLDISTNEKLFF,TGTGCCAGCAGCTTAGACATTTCAACTAATGAAAAACTGTTTTTT
TRBJ2-5,TRBV7-2,TRBD1,NA,CASSLEPQGTGQPYF,TGTGCCAGCAGCTTAGAGCCCCAAGGGACAGGGCAACCGTACTTC
TRBJ2-5,TRBV28,TRBD2,NA,CASSSTSGKAARETQYF,TGTGCCAGCAGTTCGACTAGCGGGAAGGCGGCCAGGGAGACCCAGTACTTC
TRBJ2-7,TRBV5-1,TRBD2,NA,CASSPTSGGLYEQYF,TGCGCCAGCAGCCCAACTAGCGGGGGTCTCTACGAGCAGTACTTC
TRBJ2-5,TRBV27,TRBD1,NA,CASSLFPQQGTYQETQYF,TGTGCCAGCAGTTTATTCCCTCAACAGGGGACCTACCAAGAGACCCAGTACTTC
TRBJ2-4,TRBV3-1/TRBV3-2,NA,NA,CASSQVGSGTNIQYF,TGTGCCAGCAGCCAAGTCGGCTCCGGGACTAACATTCAGTACTTC
TRBJ1-4,TRBV7-2,NA,NA,CASSPRLDRVWEKLFF,TGTGCCAGCAGCCCCCGCCTGGACAGAGTATGGGAAAAACTGTTTTTT
TRBJ2-7,TRBV19,TRBD1,NA,CAAGQGGFYEQYF,TGTGCCGCGGGACAGGGGGGTTTTTACGAGCAGTACTTC
TRBJ2-3,TRBV6-1,TRBD2,NA,CASSETLAGGDTQYF,TGTGCCAGCAGTGAAACCTTAGCGGGGGGCGATACGCAGTATTTT
TRBJ2-7,TRBV6-1,NA,NA,CASSGSPQGFTYEQYF,TGTGCCAGCAGTGGCTCCCCTCAGGGATTCACCTACGAGCAGTACTTC
TRBJ2-1,TRBV6-2/TRBV6-3,TRBD2,NA,CASSQSGGAYNEQFF,TGTGCCAGCAGCCAAAGCGGGGGGGCCTACAATGAGCAGTTCTTC
TRBJ2-3,TRBV13,TRBD2,NA,CASSPGTSGTDTQYF,TGTGCCAGCAGCCCCGGGACTAGCGGGACAGATACGCAGTATTTT